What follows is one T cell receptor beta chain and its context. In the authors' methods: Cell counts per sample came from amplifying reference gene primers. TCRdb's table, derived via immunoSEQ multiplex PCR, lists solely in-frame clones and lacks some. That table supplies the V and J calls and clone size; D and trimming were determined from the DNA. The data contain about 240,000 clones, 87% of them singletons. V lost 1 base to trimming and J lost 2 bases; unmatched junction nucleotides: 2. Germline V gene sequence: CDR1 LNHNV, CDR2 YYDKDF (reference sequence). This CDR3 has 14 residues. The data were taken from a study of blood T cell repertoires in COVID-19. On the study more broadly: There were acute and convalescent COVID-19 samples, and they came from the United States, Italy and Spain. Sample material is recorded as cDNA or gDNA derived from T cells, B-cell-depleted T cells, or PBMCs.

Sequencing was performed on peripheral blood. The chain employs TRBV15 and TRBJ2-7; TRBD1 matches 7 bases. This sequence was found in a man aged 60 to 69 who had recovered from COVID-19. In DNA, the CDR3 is TGTGCCACCAGCAGAGTCCAGGGGGCCTACGAGCAGTACTTC. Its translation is CATSRVQGAYEQYF.